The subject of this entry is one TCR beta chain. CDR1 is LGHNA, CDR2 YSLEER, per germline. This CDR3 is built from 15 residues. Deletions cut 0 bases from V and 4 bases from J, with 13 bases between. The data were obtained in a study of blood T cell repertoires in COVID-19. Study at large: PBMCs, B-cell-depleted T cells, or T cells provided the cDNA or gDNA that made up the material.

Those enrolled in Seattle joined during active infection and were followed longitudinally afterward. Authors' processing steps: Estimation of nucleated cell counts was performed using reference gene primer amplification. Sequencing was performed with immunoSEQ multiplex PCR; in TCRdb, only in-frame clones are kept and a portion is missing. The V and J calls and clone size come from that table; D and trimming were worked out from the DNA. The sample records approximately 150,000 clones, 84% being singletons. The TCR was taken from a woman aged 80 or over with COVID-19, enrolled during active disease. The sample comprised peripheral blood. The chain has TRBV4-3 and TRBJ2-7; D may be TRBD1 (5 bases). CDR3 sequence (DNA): TGCGCCAGCAGCCAAGAGACCCCAGGGTGGTACGAGCAGTACTTC. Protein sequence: CASSQETPGWYEQYF.